This T cell receptor (beta chain) was profiled in a study of blood T cell repertoires in COVID-19 (dated by TCRdb to 2018 to 2021). Background for the entire study: The collaborator samples originated in the United States, Italy and Spain and spanned the acute and convalescent phases of COVID-19. The prospective study material was composed of cDNA or gDNA derived from T cells, B-cell-depleted T cells, or PBMCs. Deeply sampled blood TCRbeta repertoires from subjects exposed to, actively infected with, or recovered from COVID-19 were included in the dataset. The repertoires were made available in a free public database intended to serve as a resource for research on the immune response to SARS-CoV-2. The samples were drawn from the first 160 participants of the ongoing ImmuneRACE study and from 950 to 1,500 subjects provided by 6 global collaborators. Nearly every sample came with metadata listing a de-identified subject ID, COVID-19 status, age in years and sex. Where HLA class I and class II types were available, the types were taken from metadata supplied by the sample provider, not from assay-based typing.

For this clone: Its antigen is currently not known. Base qualities are not at hand, and no much larger clone is one base apart.

What the authors observed across the whole study: How much clinical and demographic metadata was included differed by source and by participant, and the metadata was provided uncurated.

One collaborating source in Seattle enrolled patients during active infection and followed them longitudinally through the course of disease. Each collaborating institution followed its own protocols to collect whole blood in K2EDTA tubes. For TCRbeta analysis, collaborator samples were shipped as frozen whole blood, as isolated PBMCs, or as DNA extracted from either sample type. TCRbeta CDR3 regions were amplified from genomic DNA by means of the immunoSEQ Assay, a bias-controlled multiplex PCR. Per the source publication's procedure: The number of nucleated cells in each sample was estimated by amplification of reference gene primers within the assay. To quantify the absolute abundance of each unique TCRbeta CDR3 rearrangement, sequence reads were collapsed and filtered. Productive Simpson clonality was computed per sample as the square root of Simpson's diversity index over productive rearrangements. TCRdb's version of the immuneACCESS table is confined to in-frame rearrangements and falls short of the full clone set. An unresolved V gene accounts for under half of the shortfall where checked; the remainder is of unknown origin. That table supplies the V and J calls and clone size; D and trimming were determined from the DNA. This sample comprises over 400,000 clones, around nine tenths of them detected only once. Together, the top ten hold roughly 7.3% of the sample.

Inclusive of the bounding cysteine and phenylalanine, the CDR3 is 14 residues long. Only the CDR3 DNA is retained, 42 bases long and in frame from the first base. V has 4 bases trimmed and J has 8 bases trimmed; junction bases matching no gene number 6. For CDR1 and CDR2, the germline V gene lists SGHRS and YFSETQ. The chain links TRBV5-1 with TRBJ2-1, with TRBD1 identical over 10 junction bases. The clonotype originates from a woman between 45 and 60 years old with COVID-19, enrolled during active disease. Specimen: peripheral blood. The CDR3 protein sequence reads: CASSVGQGWDEQFF. Here is the DNA: TGCGCCAGCAGCGTGGGACAGGGGTGGGATGAGCAGTTCTTC.